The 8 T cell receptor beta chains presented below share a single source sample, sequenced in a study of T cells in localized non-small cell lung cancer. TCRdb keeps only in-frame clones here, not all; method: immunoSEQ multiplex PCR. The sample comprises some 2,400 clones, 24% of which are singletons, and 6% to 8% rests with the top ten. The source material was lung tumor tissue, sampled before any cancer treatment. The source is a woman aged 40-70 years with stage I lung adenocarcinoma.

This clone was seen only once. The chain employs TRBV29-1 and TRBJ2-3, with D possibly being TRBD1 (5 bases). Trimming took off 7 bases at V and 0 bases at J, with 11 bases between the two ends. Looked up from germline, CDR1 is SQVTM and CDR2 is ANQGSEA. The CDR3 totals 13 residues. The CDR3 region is CSAGADSTDTQYF. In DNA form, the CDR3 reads TGCAGCGCTGGGGCAGATAGCACAGATACGCAGTATTTT.

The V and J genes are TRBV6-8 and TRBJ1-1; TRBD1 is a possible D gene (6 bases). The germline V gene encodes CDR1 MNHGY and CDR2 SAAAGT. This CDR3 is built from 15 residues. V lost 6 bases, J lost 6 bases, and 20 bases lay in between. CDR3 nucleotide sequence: TGTGCCAGCAGCCCATCCGGGGGGGGCGAAGCTGAAGCTTTCTTT. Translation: CASSPSGGGEAEAFF.

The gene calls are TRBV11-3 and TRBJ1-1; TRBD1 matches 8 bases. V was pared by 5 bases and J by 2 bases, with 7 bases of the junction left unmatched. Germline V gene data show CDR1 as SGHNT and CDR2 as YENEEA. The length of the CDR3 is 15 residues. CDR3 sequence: CASSQGPGGNTEAFF. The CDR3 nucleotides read TGTGCCAGCAGCCAGGGGCCAGGGGGCAACACTGAAGCTTTCTTT.

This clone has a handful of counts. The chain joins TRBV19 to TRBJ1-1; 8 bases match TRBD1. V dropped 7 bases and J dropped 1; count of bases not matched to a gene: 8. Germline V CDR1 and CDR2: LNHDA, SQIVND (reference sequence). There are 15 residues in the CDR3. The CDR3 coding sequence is TGTGCCAGTACCTTGACAGGGGCGGAGAACACTGAAGCTTTCTTT. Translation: CASTLTGAENTEAFF.

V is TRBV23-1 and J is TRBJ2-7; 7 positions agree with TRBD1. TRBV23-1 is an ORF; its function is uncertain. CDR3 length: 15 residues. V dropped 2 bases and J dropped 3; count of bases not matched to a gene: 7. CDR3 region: CASSQGWAGGYEQYF. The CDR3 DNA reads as TGCGCCAGCAGTCAAGGATGGGCAGGGGGCTACGAGCAGTACTTC.

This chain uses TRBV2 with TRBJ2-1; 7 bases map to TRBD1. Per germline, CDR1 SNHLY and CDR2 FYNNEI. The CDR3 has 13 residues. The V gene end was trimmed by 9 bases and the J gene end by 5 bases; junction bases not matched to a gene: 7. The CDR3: CARGGPSNNEQFF. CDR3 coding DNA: TGTGCCAGAGGGGGCCCCTCAAACAATGAGCAGTTCTTC.

CDR3 region: CSVDEAGGVTDTQYF. In DNA form, the CDR3 reads TGCAGCGTTGATGAGGCAGGCGGGGTGACAGATACGCAGTATTTT. The V call is TRBV29-1, the J call TRBJ2-3; possible D gene TRBD2, 6 bases. Trimming shortened V by 3 bases and J by 3 bases, and 16 bases separated the two germline ends. This CDR3 is 15 amino acids long. CDR1 is SQVTM and CDR2 is ANQGSEA in the germline V gene.

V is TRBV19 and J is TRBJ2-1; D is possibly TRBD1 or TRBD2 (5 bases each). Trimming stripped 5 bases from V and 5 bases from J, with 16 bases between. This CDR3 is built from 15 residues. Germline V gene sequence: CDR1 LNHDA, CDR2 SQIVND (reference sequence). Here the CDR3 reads CASSYSLGPDNEQFF. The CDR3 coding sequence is TGTGCCAGTAGTTATAGTTTGGGACCCGACAATGAGCAGTTCTTC.